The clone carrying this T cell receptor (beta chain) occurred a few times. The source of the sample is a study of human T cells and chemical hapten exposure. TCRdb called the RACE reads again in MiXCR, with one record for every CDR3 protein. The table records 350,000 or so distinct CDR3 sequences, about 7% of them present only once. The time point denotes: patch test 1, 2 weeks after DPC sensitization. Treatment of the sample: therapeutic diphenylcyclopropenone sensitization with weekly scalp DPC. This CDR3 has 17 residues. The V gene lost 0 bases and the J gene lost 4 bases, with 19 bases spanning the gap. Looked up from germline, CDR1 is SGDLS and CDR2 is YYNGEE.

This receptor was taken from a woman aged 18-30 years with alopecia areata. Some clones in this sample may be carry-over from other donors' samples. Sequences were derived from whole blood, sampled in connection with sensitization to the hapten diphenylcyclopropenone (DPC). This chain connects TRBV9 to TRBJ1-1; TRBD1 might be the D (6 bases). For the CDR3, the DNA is TGTGCCAGCAGCGTAGAGCCGGGACACGCCGGTGGCACTGAAGCTTTCTTT. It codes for CASSVEPGHAGGTEAFF.